Below, 31 T cell receptor beta chains from the same sample are listed, as sequenced in a study of siplizumab effects on memory and regulatory T cells. Method: immunoSEQ multiplex PCR; TCRdb's copy keeps in-frame clones and lacks some. Here the sample spans about 100,000 clones, about 94% being singletons. The sample comprised non-Treg CD4+ T cells sorted from blood. Every receptor here comes from a human donor in good health.

This clone was seen just once. This sequence joins TRBV28 and TRBJ2-7, with D unclear. Germline CDR1 MDHEN, CDR2 SYDVKM. Trimming pared 5 bases from V and 4 bases from J, leaving 6 bases between. The CDR3 covers 11 residues. This CDR3 is CASSLQYEQYF. For the CDR3, the DNA is TGTGCCAGCAGTCTGCAGTACGAGCAGTACTTC.

The chain carries TRBV7-3 and TRBJ1-5; D uncertain. V lost 5 bases and J 0 bases, leaving 5 bases between the germline ends. CDR3 length equals 13 residues. The germline V gene encodes CDR1 SGHTA and CDR2 FQGTGA. The CDR3 protein is CASSPNSNQPQHF. CDR3 DNA sequence: TGTGCCAGCAGCCCCAATAGCAATCAGCCCCAGCATTTT.

The chain uses TRBV2 and TRBJ2-1, with a possible D match to TRBD2 (6 bases). This CDR3 is 14 amino acids long. Trimming shortened V by 7 bases and J by 5 bases, and 15 bases separated the two germline ends. CDR1 and CDR2 from the germline V gene are SNHLY and FYNNEI. The CDR3, as DNA: TGTGCCAGCATCCAGGCTAGCGTTCACAATGAGCAGTTCTTC. Its translation is CASIQASVHNEQFF.

V and J are TRBV19 and TRBJ2-5; TRBD2 agrees at 7 bases. The CDR3 covers 15 residues. Per the germline V gene, CDR1 is LNHDA and CDR2 is SQIVND (reference sequence). The V segment lost 4 bases and the J segment 0 bases; nucleotides outside the gene matches: 5. CDR3 DNA sequence: TGTGCCAGTAGTACTATTCTAGCGGACCAAGAGACCCAGTACTTC. It codes for CASSTILADQETQYF.

The chain combines TRBV6-5 with TRBJ2-1, with D perhaps being TRBD1 or TRBD2 (5 bases each). The length of the CDR3 is 15 residues. Trimming cost V 2 bases and J 0 bases, with 8 bases left between them. Looked up from germline, CDR1 is MNHEY and CDR2 is SVGAGI. CDR3 residues: CASSYGGGSYNEQFF. CDR3 sequence (DNA): TGTGCCAGCAGTTACGGTGGGGGCTCCTACAATGAGCAGTTCTTC.

This clone appeared a single time. The chain is built from TRBV7-8 and TRBJ2-5; 9 bases match TRBD2. The CDR3 length is 15 residues. The V gene's germline CDR1 is SGHVS and CDR2 FQNEAQ. V dropped 2 bases and J dropped 7; count of bases not matched to a gene: 8. The CDR3 DNA sequence: TGTGCCAGCAGCTTACCAGCGGGAGGATTAGGGACCCAGTACTTC. This sequence encodes CASSLPAGGLGTQYF. The full variable domain, its missing parts supplied by reference TRBV7-8 and TRBJ2-5, is GAGVSQSPRYKVAKRGQDVALRCDPISGHVSLFWYQQALGQGPEFLTYFQNEAQLDKSGLPSDRFFAERPEGSVSTLKIQRTQQEDSAVYLCASSLPAGGLGTQYFGPGTRLLVL.

This chain connects TRBV5-6 to TRBJ1-1; D is ambiguous. The ends were cut back, 0 bases at V and 1 base at J, with 7 bases in the middle. Germline values: CDR1 SGHDT, CDR2 YYEEEE. The CDR3 consists of 14 residues. For the CDR3, the DNA is TGTGCCAGCAGCTTGGCGGACCCGAACACTGAAGCTTTCTTT. It translates to CASSLADPNTEAFF. The full variable domain, its missing parts supplied by reference TRBV5-6 and TRBJ1-1, is DAGVTQSPTHLIKTRGQQVTLRCSPKSGHDTVSWYQQALGQGPQFIFQYYEEEERQRGNFPDRFSGHQFPNYSSELNVNALLLGDSALYLCASSLADPNTEAFFGQGTRLTVV.

This chain connects TRBV6-5 to TRBJ2-3, with 9 bases identical to TRBD1. Germline V gives CDR1 MNHEY, CDR2 SVGAGI. The CDR3 has 11 residues. The CDR3 DNA follows: TGTCTCCGGACAGGGGCTGATACGCAGTATTTT. It yields the protein CLRTGADTQYF.

The chain is built from TRBV27 and TRBJ2-1, with 8 bases aligning to TRBD2. This CDR3 spans 17 amino acids. The V gene end was trimmed by 4 bases and the J gene end by 1 base; junction bases not matched to a gene: 9. Per the germline V gene, CDR1 is MNHEY and CDR2 is SMNVEV (reference sequence). As DNA, the CDR3 is TGTGCCAGCAGTTCCCCCTTAGCGGGACCGTCCTACAATGAGCAGTTCTTC. Translating it yields CASSSPLAGPSYNEQFF.

This clone was counted a single time. J is TRBJ1-5 and V is TRBV30, with D perhaps matching TRBD1 (6 bases). Trimming shortened V by 7 bases and J by 0 bases, and 43 bases separated the two germline ends. Germline CDR1 and CDR2: GTSNPN and SVGIG (reference sequence). The CDR3 sequence is 24 residues long. CDR3: CASGTWGKIPNVGRGLTSNQPQHF. As DNA, the CDR3 is TGTGCCTCGGGGACCTGGGGTAAAATTCCTAATGTTGGCAGGGGACTAACTAGCAATCAGCCCCAGCATTTT. The full variable domain, completed using reference TRBV30 and TRBJ1-5, is SQTIHQWPATLVQPVGSPLSLECTVEGTSNPNLYWYRQAAGRGLQLLFYSVGIGQISSEVPQNLSASRPQDRQFILSSKKLLLSDSGFYLCASGTWGKIPNVGRGLTSNQPQHFGDGTRLSIL.

This clone was detected once. One end of the junction fails to match germline, which may point to a read error. The V gene is TRBV7-7, the J gene TRBJ2-5, with D maybe TRBD1 (6 bases). The germline V gene has CDR1 SSHAT and CDR2 FNYEAQ (reference sequence). The CDR3 is 14 amino acids. CDR3 in amino acids: CASSPTGIRETQYF. CDR3 coding DNA: TGTGCTAGCAGCCCCACAGGGATACGAGAGACCCAGTACTTC.

V is TRBV10-2 and J is TRBJ1-4, with D maybe TRBD1 (6 bases). This CDR3 has 16 amino acids. Germline lookup yields CDR1 WSHSY and CDR2 SAAADI. Trimming took off 0 bases at V and 3 bases at J, with 11 bases between the two ends. CDR3 coding DNA: TGCGCCAGCAGTGAGTCACGGGGGGCTGCTAATGAAAAACTGTTTTTT. This encodes CASSESRGAANEKLFF.

The rearrangement links TRBV4-1 to TRBJ2-7; D remains ambiguous. The germline gives CDR1 MGHRA, CDR2 YSYEKL. The CDR3 covers 15 residues. V was trimmed by 4 bases and J by 0 bases, leaving 13 bases between them. CDR3 in DNA: TGCGCCAGCAGCCCTTTCCCGGACGGCTCCTACGAGCAGTACTTC. This translates into CASSPFPDGSYEQYF.

The rearrangement joins TRBV2 to TRBJ2-1; 10 bases match TRBD2. Germline assignment: CDR1 SNHLY and CDR2 FYNNEI. V gave up 5 bases and J gave up 8 bases; unmatched junction bases: 9. The length of the CDR3 is 15 residues. The CDR3 loop is CASSLGTSEGHEQFF. The DNA for the CDR3 is TGTGCCAGCAGTCTTGGGACTAGCGAAGGTCATGAGCAGTTCTTC.

This chain uses TRBV7-8 with TRBJ2-3; D is undetermined. The CDR3 spans 15 residues. The V end was cut by 1 base, the J end by 3 bases, with 11 bases between. CDR1 is SGHVS, CDR2 FQNEAQ, per germline. For the CDR3, the DNA is TGTGCCAGCAGCTTAGATAGGGTTCCGACAGATACGCAGTATTTT. Translating it yields CASSLDRVPTDTQYF.

The rearrangement joins TRBV7-8 to TRBJ2-3; 8 nucleotides line up with TRBD2. This CDR3 region has 16 residues. The V segment lost 5 bases and the J segment 4 bases; nucleotides outside the gene matches: 11. Germline CDR1 is SGHVS and CDR2 is FQNEAQ. CDR3 nucleotide sequence: TGTGCCAGCAGCCGACGATTTAGCGGGAACCCAGATACGCAGTATTTT. Translation gives CASSRRFSGNPDTQYF.

The chain joins TRBV7-3 to TRBJ2-3; a weak D match, TRBD2 (6 bases). This CDR3 is built from 19 residues. Trimming pared 3 bases from V and 3 bases from J, leaving 25 bases between. The V gene's germline CDR1 is SGHTA and CDR2 FQGTGA. Here the CDR3 DNA reads TGTGCCAGCAGCTTCCCTCCTCGGCGGCTAGCGAGGGCGACAGATACGCAGTATTTT. As protein: CASSFPPRRLARATDTQYF.

The chain carries TRBV9 and TRBJ2-2; D may match TRBD1 or TRBD2 (5 bases each). CDR3 size: 15 residues. Germline V lookup: CDR1 SGDLS, CDR2 YYNGEE. V dropped 1 base and J dropped 3 bases, with 10 bases sitting between them. The CDR3 sequence: CASSVIGGDTGELFF. In nucleotides, the CDR3 is TGTGCCAGCAGCGTAATTGGGGGAGACACCGGGGAGCTGTTTTTT.

CDR3 residues: CASVSVAGVMSLTDTQYF. CDR3 coding DNA: TGTGCCAGCGTATCCGTAGCGGGAGTGATGAGTTTGACAGATACGCAGTATTTT. V usage is TRBV27 and J usage is TRBJ2-3; 9 bases are shared with TRBD2. The CDR3 extends over 18 amino acids. The junction had 18 bases not matched to a gene; V was cut back by 8 bases and J by 3 bases. From germline, CDR1 is MNHEY and CDR2 SMNVEV (reference sequence).

This chain links TRBV6-6 with TRBJ1-2; D gene unclear. V shed 2 bases and J shed 7 bases, with 8 bases lying between them. Looked up from germline, CDR1 is MNHNY and CDR2 is SVGAGI (reference sequence). CDR3 length: 12 residues. CDR3 sequence (DNA): TGTGCCAGCAGTTACAAGGAGCTTGGCTACACCTTC. This translates into CASSYKELGYTF.

The chain uses TRBV11-2 and TRBJ2-5; TRBD1 matches at 10 bases. Germline CDR1 and CDR2: SGHAT and FQNNGV. The CDR3 length is 16 residues. The V gene end was trimmed by 5 bases and the J gene end by 2 bases; junction bases not matched to a gene: 8. CDR3 sequence: CASSQRQGARQETQYF. CDR3 nucleotides: TGTGCCAGCAGCCAGCGACAGGGGGCGCGGCAAGAGACCCAGTACTTC.

The chain is built from TRBV25-1 and TRBJ2-5; 9 bases are a match to TRBD2. The CDR3 extends over 14 amino acids. Germline V gives CDR1 MGHDK, CDR2 SYGVNS. V was pared by 6 bases and J by 3 bases, with 5 bases of the junction left unmatched. This chain's CDR3 is CASRISGSKETQYF. The CDR3 DNA follows: TGTGCCAGCAGAATTAGCGGGAGTAAAGAGACCCAGTACTTC.

V is TRBV7-2 and J is TRBJ1-1, with no clear D. Trimming stripped 5 bases from V and 1 base from J, with 5 bases between. Germline-derived CDR1 and CDR2 are SGHTA and FQGNSA. The CDR3 covers 12 residues. The CDR3 DNA follows: TGTGCCAGCAGCCAGACGAACACTGAAGCTTTCTTT. It codes for CASSQTNTEAFF.

This clone is a singleton in its sample. This chain links TRBV14 with TRBJ2-1; TRBD2 matches at 7 bases. Per the germline V gene, CDR1 is SGHDN and CDR2 is FVKESK. V lost 4 bases, J lost 6 bases, and 6 bases stayed unmatched. The CDR3 is 14 amino acids. CDR3 amino acids: CASSLLRTSNEQFF. Written as DNA, the CDR3 is TGTGCCAGCAGCCTATTGCGGACTAGCAATGAGCAGTTCTTC.

This chain joins TRBV6-5 and TRBJ2-7; no reliable D call. CDR1 is MNHEY and CDR2 is SVGAGI in the germline V gene. With 2 bases removed from V and 6 bases from J, the gap between germline ends came to 14 bases. There are 14 residues in the CDR3. The DNA for the CDR3 is TGTGCCAGCAGTTACGCACCCCCGGAAGGCGAGCAGTACTTC. Amino acid sequence: CASSYAPPEGEQYF.

CDR3 residues: CARSLFGLTRPPYPLNTGELFF. The CDR3 nucleotides read TGTGCCAGAAGCTTGTTCGGACTTACCAGACCCCCATATCCCCTGAACACCGGGGAGCTGTTTTTT. V is TRBV5-3 and J is TRBJ2-2; a possible D gene is TRBD2 (5 bases). TRBV5-3 is recorded as an ORF, its role being uncertain. Trimming removed 1 base at V and 1 base at J, with 29 bases between. The CDR3 length is 22 residues.

This rearrangement joins TRBV19 to TRBJ1-6; 9 positions agree with TRBD1. Germline CDR1 is LNHDA and CDR2 is SQIVND (reference sequence). This CDR3 comprises 14 residues. V shed 6 bases and J 10 bases; nucleotides not matched to a gene: 7. The CDR3 DNA sequence: TGTGCCAGTAGCACCACAGGGGGCTTGTCACCCCTCCACTTT. This sequence encodes CASSTTGGLSPLHF.

The chain carries TRBV4-2 and TRBJ1-2; D is perhaps TRBD1 (6 bases). CDR1 and CDR2 (germline): LGHNA, YNFKEQ. The CDR3 sequence is 14 residues long. V lost 0 bases and J 4 bases, leaving 9 bases between the germline ends. CDR3: CASSQDLGGYGYTF. The CDR3 nucleotides are TGTGCCAGCAGCCAAGATCTAGGGGGCTATGGCTACACCTTC.

V gene TRBV28 combines with J gene TRBJ1-4; D is unclear. The CDR3 runs to 14 residues. The V end lost 8 bases, the J end lost 0 bases, and 10 bases lay between the germline ends. Germline assignment: CDR1 MDHEN and CDR2 SYDVKM. CDR3 residues: CASSGSPTNEKLFF. The CDR3 nucleotides read TGTGCCAGCTCCGGAAGTCCAACTAATGAAAAACTGTTTTTT.

V and J are TRBV6-4 and TRBJ1-3; TRBD1 agrees at 9 bases. The germline gives CDR1 MRHNA, CDR2 SNTAGT. The CDR3 sequence is 22 residues long. V lost 0 bases to trimming and J lost 0 bases; unmatched junction nucleotides: 18. This chain's CDR3 is CASSDSPIRDRAYYSSGNTIYF. The CDR3 DNA reads as TGTGCCAGCAGTGACTCCCCGATCCGGGACAGGGCTTACTACTCCTCTGGAAACACCATATATTTT.

The rearrangement uses TRBV5-1 and TRBJ2-7; D remains ambiguous. Trimming removed 1 base from V and 4 bases from J, with 9 bases in between. CDR1 and CDR2 from the germline V gene are SGHRS and YFSETQ. The CDR3 is made up of 13 amino acids. The CDR3 is CASSLRVGYEQYF. CDR3 DNA sequence: TGCGCCAGCAGCTTGAGGGTCGGGTACGAGCAGTACTTC. The full variable domain, its missing parts supplied by reference TRBV5-1 and TRBJ2-7, is KAGVTQTPRYLIKTRGQQVTLSCSPISGHRSVSWYQQTPGQGLQFLFEYFSETQRNKGNFPGRFSGRQFSNSRSEMNVSTLELGDSALYLCASSLRVGYEQYFGPGTRLTVT.